Presented here are 13 T cell receptor beta chains from one specimen sequenced in a study of blood T cell repertoires in COVID-19. Assay used: immunoSEQ multiplex PCR; TCRdb lists only in-frame clones, some missing. The profile shows some 130,000 clones, more than 75% of them singletons. Source material: peripheral blood. The receptors originated from a man older than 75 with acute or convalescent COVID-19.

This clone has more than one count but fewer than ten. CDR3 loop: CASSFYRGIDSPLHF. Here the CDR3 DNA reads TGTGCCAGCAGTTTTTACAGGGGGATTGATTCACCCCTCCACTTT. The rearrangement joins TRBV27 to TRBJ1-6, with 8 bases identical to TRBD1. J lost 8 bases, V lost 3 bases, and 6 bases had no gene match. The CDR3 is made up of 15 amino acids. The germline CDR1 and CDR2 sequences are MNHEY and SMNVEV (reference sequence).

This clone was counted a single time. The genes are TRBV9 and TRBJ1-5; D not certain. Looked up from germline, CDR1 is SGDLS and CDR2 is YYNGEE. CDR3 size: 15 residues. V was pared by 4 bases and J by 2 bases, with 13 bases between. CDR3 loop: CASSPRGDGNQPQHF. The CDR3 DNA reads TGTGCCAGCAGCCCCCGGGGTGATGGCAATCAGCCCCAGCATTTT.

This clone has just a few counts. This chain links TRBV7-2 with TRBJ1-2; TRBD1 agrees at 8 bases. Germline trimming cut 1 base from V and 3 bases from J; bases unmatched to any gene: 4. Germline loops: CDR1 SGHTA, CDR2 FQGNSA. The CDR3 loop spans 15 amino acids. CDR3 amino acids: CASSLGQGADYGYTF. CDR3 DNA sequence: TGTGCCAGCAGCTTAGGCCAGGGGGCCGACTATGGCTACACCTTC.

CDR3 residues: CASSQDRAGITDTQYF. In nucleotides, the CDR3 is TGTGCCAGCAGCCAAGATCGGGCGGGGATCACAGATACGCAGTATTTT. This chain connects TRBV3-1 (or the pseudogene TRBV3-2) to TRBJ2-3, with D possibly being TRBD2 (6 bases). The CDR3 runs to 16 residues. The V and J ends lost 0 bases and 2 bases respectively, with 12 bases between them. Looked up from germline, CDR1 is LGHDT and CDR2 is YNNKEL (reference sequence).

V is TRBV5-6 and J is TRBJ2-2, with TRBD1 matching 7 bases. This CDR3 has 16 residues. V trimming: 6 bases; J trimming: 2 bases; junction bases outside the gene matches: 10. Per germline, CDR1 SGHDT and CDR2 YYEEEE. The CDR3 DNA follows: TGTGCCAGCACCCCACCTGACAGGGCCAACACCGGGGAGCTGTTTTTT. It encodes CASTPPDRANTGELFF.

This chain connects TRBV18 to TRBJ2-1, with D possibly matching TRBD1 (5 bases). The CDR3 contains 15 residues. The germline gives CDR1 KGHSH, CDR2 LQKENI. Deletions cut 3 bases from V and 0 bases from J, with 9 bases between. The CDR3 protein is CASSPRRDSYNEQFF. DNA of the CDR3: TGTGCCAGCTCACCCCGCAGGGACTCCTACAATGAGCAGTTCTTC.

About this clone: The sample carries other DNA sequences with the same CDR3. The chain uses TRBV27 and TRBJ2-7, with D possibly being TRBD1 (6 bases). Trimming cost V 2 bases and J 2 bases, with 7 bases left between them. The CDR3 length is 13 residues. Germline CDR1 MNHEY, CDR2 SMNVEV (reference sequence). The DNA for the CDR3 is TGTGCCAGCAGTTTACAGGGGACCTACGAGCAGTACTTC. As protein: CASSLQGTYEQYF.

The V gene is TRBV2, the J gene TRBJ2-7; 8 bases line up with TRBD1. Germline CDR1 and CDR2: SNHLY and FYNNEI. With V trimmed by 6 bases and J by 3 bases, 13 bases remained unmatched. This CDR3 comprises 16 residues. In DNA, the CDR3 is TGTGCCAGCAGCGAACACCCCGGGACAGGAGACTACGAGCAGTACTTC. Encoded protein: CASSEHPGTGDYEQYF.

The gene calls are TRBV5-5 and TRBJ1-1, with D possibly being TRBD1 (6 bases). V lost 0 bases to trimming and J lost 4 bases, with 13 bases between them. Germline assignment: CDR1 SGHKS and CDR2 YYEKEE (reference sequence). The CDR3 runs to 15 residues. In DNA form, the CDR3 reads TGTGCCAGCAGCTTGGCCTTAGGGGGGGTCACTGAAGCTTTCTTT. Translating it yields CASSLALGGVTEAFF.

Here the CDR3 DNA reads TGCAGCGTGGACAGGGGGTATGGCTACACCTTC. It is translated as CSVDRGYGYTF. This chain connects TRBV29-1 to TRBJ1-2; 10 positions match TRBD1. The CDR3 length is 11 residues. With V trimmed by 6 bases and J by 5 bases, 0 bases remained unmatched. Per the germline V gene, CDR1 is SQVTM and CDR2 is ANQGSEA.

The rearrangement joins TRBV3-1 (or the pseudogene TRBV3-2) to TRBJ2-7; a weak D match, TRBD1 (6 bases). The CDR3 is 15 amino acids. Germline assignment: CDR1 LGHDT and CDR2 YNNKEL (reference sequence). V lost 0 bases and J 4 bases, leaving 13 bases between the germline ends. CDR3 sequence: CASSQELQGSYEQYF. In nucleotides, the CDR3 is TGTGCCAGCAGCCAAGAACTCCAGGGGAGTTACGAGCAGTACTTC.

In this sample, this clone turned up a few times. The chain links TRBV4-3 to TRBJ1-5; D is undetermined. V lost 0 bases and J 1 base, leaving 4 bases between the germline ends. The CDR3 is made up of 14 amino acids. Germline V gene sequence: CDR1 LGHNA, CDR2 YSLEER. The DNA for the CDR3 is TGCGCCAGCAGCCAAGATATAAGCAATCAGCCCCAGCATTTT. Its protein is CASSQDISNQPQHF.

This clone was counted only a few times. The chain carries TRBV7-8 and TRBJ1-1; D unresolved. Germline V gene data show CDR1 as SGHVS and CDR2 as FQNEAQ. Trimming removed 2 bases from V and 1 base from J, with 5 bases in between. This CDR3 contains 13 residues. In DNA form, the CDR3 reads TGTGCCAGCAGCTTAACGCGGAACACTGAAGCTTTCTTT. Translation gives CASSLTRNTEAFF.